The TCR beta chain under discussion was sequenced for a study of lymphopenia after photon versus proton radiotherapy. This CDR3 has 12 residues. Germline V CDR1 and CDR2: PRHDT, FYEKMQ (reference sequence). Trimming removed 2 bases at V and 5 bases at J, with 7 bases between. Profiling relied on immunoSEQ multiplex PCR, and the TCRdb table lists in-frame clones only, not all of them. The sample has around 30,000 clones; around 82% are singletons. The V gene is TRBV13, the J gene TRBJ2-7; the D is unclear. Material: peripheral blood, obtained from a patient treated with proton-based radiotherapy. The receptor comes from a woman aged 70-85 years with pancreatic cancer. CDR3 amino acids: CASSLTAHEQYF. The CDR3 nucleotides are TGTGCCAGCAGCTTAACGGCCCACGAGCAGTACTTC. Supplemented by reference TRBV13 and TRBJ2-7, the full variable domain reads AAGVIQSPRHLIKEKRETATLKCYPIPRHDTVYWYQQGPGQDPQFLISFYEKMQSDKGSIPDRFSAQQFSDYHSELNMSSLELGDSALYFCASSLTAHEQYFGPGTRLTVT.